The source of this T cell receptor (beta chain) is a study of response to subunit inactivated influenza vaccine. Germline V gene lookup returns CDR1 LGHNA and CDR2 YNFKEQ. The CDR3 loop spans 13 amino acids. V was clipped by 0 bases and J by 5 bases, with 7 bases between them. TCRdb itself ran the RT-PCR reads through MiXCR, one entry per CDR3 protein. The repertoire holds fewer than 350,000 distinct CDR3 sequences, with 20% to 25% as singletons. The chain employs TRBV4-2 and TRBJ2-5; D remains ambiguous. This specimen was PBMCs from blood, taken roughly 20 months after vaccination. This clonotype originated in a man between 45 and 75 years old who received an inactivated influenza vaccine. The CDR3 spells CASSQDEGETQYF. CDR3 in DNA: TGTGCCAGCAGCCAAGATGAAGGGGAGACCCAGTACTTC.